The 25 T cell receptor beta chains below come from one sample, sequenced in a study of graft-versus-host responses after intestinal transplantation. The protocol was immunoSEQ multiplex PCR, while the TCRdb copy is restricted to in-frame clones and leaves out a portion. The data contain more than 70,000 clones, roughly 88% of them singletons. Antigens of these TCRs are unknown. The sample here was unstimulated CD4+ T cells sorted from spleen or lymph node cells, taken before intestinal transplant. These TCRs come from a human donor who received an intestinal transplant.

The V and J genes are TRBV11-3 and TRBJ1-1, with TRBD1 identical over 7 bases. V shed 5 bases and J 3 bases; nucleotides not matched to a gene: 3. Germline loops: CDR1 SGHNT, CDR2 YENEEA. This CDR3 is built from 13 residues. The CDR3 DNA reads as TGTGCCAGCAGCCTCGACAGGGACACTGAAGCTTTCTTT. It specifies CASSLDRDTEAFF.

CDR3 DNA sequence: TGCAGCGTTGGGACGGACAGAGACGAGCAGTTCTTC. It specifies CSVGTDRDEQFF. V usage is TRBV29-1 and J usage is TRBJ2-1, with D possibly matching TRBD1 (6 bases). Germline loops: CDR1 SQVTM, CDR2 ANQGSEA. V lost 4 bases and J lost 10, with 14 bases in between. The CDR3 spans 12 residues.

The V and J genes are TRBV5-4 and TRBJ2-3; 10 nucleotides agree with TRBD2. Germline CDR1 is SGHNT and CDR2 is YYREEE (reference sequence). The CDR3 runs to 15 residues. The trim removed 0 bases at V and 11 bases at J, leaving 9 bases unmatched. DNA of the CDR3: TGTGCCAGCAGCTTGGCCGAGGGTAGCGGGGGGTTGCAGTATTTT. It translates to CASSLAEGSGGLQYF.

The chain uses TRBV5-4 and TRBJ2-3; 7 nucleotides match TRBD1. CDR1 SGHNT and CDR2 YYREEE come from the germline V gene (reference sequence). The CDR3 runs to 17 residues. V was clipped by 4 bases and J by 0 bases; unmatched bases: 11. CDR3: CASSPRTGALSTDTQYF. The CDR3, as DNA: TGTGCCAGCAGCCCGCGGACAGGAGCCCTTAGCACAGATACGCAGTATTTT.

V and J are TRBV4-1 and TRBJ2-1; 8 positions match TRBD2. This CDR3 is 20 amino acids long. CDR1 is MGHRA, CDR2 YSYEKL, per germline. V lost 0 bases to trimming and J lost 1 base; unmatched junction nucleotides: 14. As DNA, the CDR3 is TGCGCCAGCAGCCAAGATCGGGGTAGGTTAGCGGGGACATCCTACAATGAGCAGTTCTTC. Encoded protein: CASSQDRGRLAGTSYNEQFF.

This sequence joins TRBV18 and TRBJ1-5; 7 nucleotides align to TRBD1. The CDR3 contains 16 residues. Trimming at V came to 3 bases and at J to 6 bases, leaving 11 bases not matched to a gene. CDR1 is KGHSH and CDR2 is LQKENI in the germline V gene. CDR3 amino acids: CASSPVGRGASQPQHF. DNA for the CDR3: TGTGCCAGCTCACCGGTGGGCAGGGGGGCCAGTCAGCCCCAGCATTTT.

The chain is built from TRBV9 and TRBJ2-2; maybe TRBD2 (6 bases). This CDR3 region has 15 residues. V lost 4 bases to trimming and J lost 5 bases, with 15 bases between them. Per the germline V gene, CDR1 is SGDLS and CDR2 is YYNGEE. CDR3 loop: CASSPRRASTGELFF. The DNA for the CDR3 is TGTGCCAGCAGCCCGCGGAGGGCCTCTACCGGGGAGCTGTTTTTT.

The gene calls are TRBV9 and TRBJ2-7, with 8 bases aligning to TRBD1. CDR1 and CDR2 from the germline V gene are SGDLS and YYNGEE. V was pared by 0 bases and J by 2 bases, with 4 bases of the junction left unmatched. This CDR3 is 15 amino acids long. The CDR3 loop is CASSVAGQVTYEQYF. The CDR3 nucleotides are TGTGCCAGCAGCGTAGCGGGACAGGTTACCTACGAGCAGTACTTC.

This rearrangement joins TRBV11-2 to TRBJ1-2; TRBD1 matches 10 bases. The CDR3 sequence is 16 residues long. Germline V gene sequence: CDR1 SGHAT, CDR2 FQNNGV. With V trimmed by 3 bases and J by 5 bases, 9 bases remained unmatched. CDR3 in DNA: TGTGCCAGCAGCTTGGACAGGGGGGCTCGGTTTTATGGCTACACCTTC. It encodes CASSLDRGARFYGYTF.

This clone was seen a few times. The V gene is TRBV7-2, the J gene TRBJ2-7; D is uncertain. Per germline, CDR1 SGHTA and CDR2 FQGNSA. Trimming took off 1 base at V and 6 bases at J, with 7 bases between the two ends. CDR3 size: 12 residues. The CDR3, as DNA: TGTGCCAGCAGCTTAGACCGCGGCGAGCAGTACTTC. It yields the protein CASSLDRGEQYF.

J is TRBJ1-1 and V is TRBV19, with 7 bases matching TRBD1. The CDR3 runs to 15 residues. Germline loops: CDR1 LNHDA, CDR2 SQIVND (reference sequence). J was trimmed by 1 base and V by 5 bases; bases with no gene match: 7. The CDR3 here is CASSLQGQRNTEAFF. CDR3 DNA: TGTGCCAGTAGTCTCCAGGGACAGCGGAACACTGAAGCTTTCTTT.

This chain uses TRBV10-1 with TRBJ2-7, with TRBD1 matching over 12 bases. The V segment lost 3 bases and the J segment 3 bases; nucleotides outside the gene matches: 3. The CDR3 totals 15 residues. Germline values: CDR1 WNHNN, CDR2 SYGVQD (reference sequence). The CDR3 reads CASSDGTGGIYEQYF. CDR3 sequence (DNA): TGCGCCAGCAGTGACGGGACAGGGGGCATCTACGAGCAGTACTTC.

The chain carries TRBV19 and TRBJ2-1; a weak D match, TRBD2 (5 bases). CDR3 size: 14 residues. The germline gives CDR1 LNHDA, CDR2 SQIVND (reference sequence). The V and J ends lost 3 bases and 4 bases respectively, with 10 bases between them. The CDR3 region is CASSMRVEYNEQFF. The DNA for the CDR3 is TGTGCCAGTAGTATGAGGGTGGAGTACAATGAGCAGTTCTTC.

This chain joins TRBV2 and TRBJ1-4; D remains unclear. Germline CDR1 is SNHLY and CDR2 is FYNNEI. The V end was cut by 7 bases, the J end by 3 bases, with 9 bases between. CDR3 length equals 13 residues. The CDR3 spells CASTRGSNEKLFF. DNA of the CDR3: TGTGCCAGCACCCGCGGGTCTAATGAAAAACTGTTTTTT. Based on the CDR3 plus reference TRBV2 and TRBJ1-4, the full variable domain is EPEVTQTPSHQVTQMGQEVILRCVPISNHLYFYWYRQILGQKVEFLVSFYNNEISEKSEIFDDQFSVERPDGSNFTLKIRSTKLEDSAMYFCASTRGSNEKLFFGSGTQLSVL.

This clone was seen once. This chain joins TRBV6-1 and TRBJ2-2, with TRBD1 identical over 7 bases. The J segment lost 6 bases and the V segment lost 1 base, leaving 5 bases of the junction unmatched. CDR3 length: 15 residues. Germline lookup yields CDR1 MNHNS and CDR2 SASEGT. The chain's CDR3 is CASSEGGTAPGELFF. CDR3 bases: TGTGCCAGCAGTGAAGGAGGGACAGCGCCCGGGGAGCTGTTTTTT.

The table lists this clone with a count of one. J is TRBJ1-6 and V is TRBV4-2, with a tentative D call TRBD1 (5 bases). The CDR3 sequence is 16 residues long. Trimming pared 4 bases from V and 0 bases from J, leaving 10 bases between. Germline V gives CDR1 LGHNA, CDR2 YNFKEQ. Here the CDR3 reads CASSRDSSSYNSPLHF. CDR3 sequence (DNA): TGTGCCAGCAGCCGCGACAGTAGCTCCTATAATTCACCCCTCCACTTT.

This clone occurred once. This chain links TRBV7-2 with TRBJ2-5, with 11 bases lining up with TRBD2. The V gene end was trimmed by 5 bases and the J gene end by 4 bases; junction bases not matched to a gene: 9. The CDR3 sequence is 16 residues long. The germline CDR1 and CDR2 sequences are SGHTA and FQGNSA. In DNA form, the CDR3 reads TGTGCCAGCAGCACCGGACTAGCGGGCCCCGGAGAGACCCAGTACTTC. It yields the protein CASSTGLAGPGETQYF.

J is TRBJ1-6 and V is TRBV14, with D possibly TRBD1 on 5 matching bases. The germline V and J ends were trimmed by 4 bases and 0 bases, with 13 bases remaining between them. The CDR3 is 17 residues long. Germline assignment: CDR1 SGHDN and CDR2 FVKESK. Here the CDR3 DNA reads TGTGCCAGCAGCCGCGGGGCCATTAGCTCCTATAATTCACCCCTCCACTTT. The encoded protein is CASSRGAISSYNSPLHF.

The chain uses TRBV5-1 and TRBJ2-2; D is uncertain. In germline, CDR1 is SGHRS, CDR2 YFSETQ. The CDR3 has 13 amino acids. Deletions cut 2 bases from V and 1 base from J, with 3 bases between. The CDR3 nucleotides are TGCGCCAGCAGCTTCATGAACACCGGGGAGCTGTTTTTT. As protein: CASSFMNTGELFF. Combining the CDR3 with reference TRBV5-1 and TRBJ2-2 gives the whole variable domain KAGVTQTPRYLIKTRGQQVTLSCSPISGHRSVSWYQQTPGQGLQFLFEYFSETQRNKGNFPGRFSGRQFSNSRSEMNVSTLELGDSALYLCASSFMNTGELFFGEGSRLTVL.

V and J are TRBV7-2 and TRBJ2-5; the D gene is possibly TRBD1 (6 bases). The J call is doubtful: the DNA matches TRBJ2-7 better. Germline V gene sequence: CDR1 SGHTA, CDR2 FQGNSA. The CDR3 consists of 12 residues. The CDR3 DNA reads as TGTGCCAGCAGCTTACAGGGGTACGAGCAGTACTTC. It translates to CASSLQGYEQYF.

V is TRBV6-5 and J is TRBJ1-2; 9 bases align to TRBD1. Germline V lookup: CDR1 MNHEY, CDR2 SVGAGI. J was trimmed by 8 bases and V by 8 bases; bases with no gene match: 12. The CDR3 covers 14 residues. The CDR3: CASSGQGRPRGYTF. CDR3 bases: TGTGCCAGCTCGGGACAGGGCCGTCCCCGGGGCTACACCTTC.

This clone has just one count. The chain is built from TRBV5-4 and TRBJ2-3, with D perhaps matching TRBD2 (5 bases). Deletions cut 0 bases from V and 0 bases from J, with 11 bases between. The length of the CDR3 is 16 residues. CDR1 is SGHNT and CDR2 is YYREEE in the germline V gene (reference sequence). CDR3 protein: CASSLEADPSTDTQYF. DNA for the CDR3: TGTGCCAGCAGCTTGGAAGCGGACCCTAGCACAGATACGCAGTATTTT.

This clone came up a few times. V is TRBV29-1 and J is TRBJ1-1; D unclear. Trimming shortened V by 6 bases and J by 2 bases, and 10 bases separated the two germline ends. The CDR3 sequence is 12 residues long. The germline V gene has CDR1 SQVTM and CDR2 ANQGSEA. The CDR3 DNA reads TGCAGCGTATGTCCCTCCAACACTGAAGCTTTCTTT. Its translation is CSVCPSNTEAFF.

The chain is built from TRBV19 and TRBJ1-5; 8 bases line up with TRBD1. Germline CDR1 is LNHDA and CDR2 is SQIVND (reference sequence). V shed 9 bases and J 5 bases; nucleotides not matched to a gene: 12. The CDR3 totals 15 residues. CDR3 DNA sequence: TGTGCCAGCACAGCAAGGGACAGGTTATATCAGCCCCAGCATTTT. Its protein product is CASTARDRLYQPQHF. The complete variable domain, with remaining parts taken from reference TRBV19 and TRBJ1-5, reads DGGITQSPKYLFRKEGQNVTLSCEQNLNHDAMYWYRQDPGQGLRLIYYSQIVNDFQKGDIAEGYSVSREKKESFPLTVTSAQKNPTAFYLCASTARDRLYQPQHFGDGTRLSIL.

The rearrangement links TRBV2 to TRBJ1-3; TRBD1 matches 8 bases. CDR1 and CDR2 from the germline V gene are SNHLY and FYNNEI. V was pared by 7 bases and J by 4 bases, with 6 bases of the junction left unmatched. This CDR3 has 14 amino acids. In DNA form, the CDR3 reads TGTGCCAGCACTACAGGGGGAGCGGGAAACACCATATATTTT. Its translation: CASTTGGAGNTIYF.